This T cell receptor beta chain derives from a study of OX40 agonist ivuxolimab in advanced cancers. Regarding the study as a whole: CD4+ and CD8+ blood T cells expanded clonally by week 6 at 0.1 to 3.0 mg/kg.

Here immunoSEQ multiplex PCR was the method, and the copy in TCRdb shows in-frame clones only, minus some. The sample lists about 70,000 clones, 80% to 95% occurring once. To note about this clone: The antigen is not known.

The CDR3 runs 17 residues. Trimming removed 4 bases from V and 3 bases from J; junction bases left unmatched: 12. The rearrangement joins TRBV23-1 to TRBJ1-3; 7 nucleotides match TRBD1. TRBV23-1 is labeled an ORF, and its function is uncertain. This TCR was sampled from an adult with an advanced solid tumor such as melanoma, head and neck, liver or kidney cancer. This material consisted of CD4+ or CD8+ T cells sorted from blood, taken in a trial of the OX40 agonist ivuxolimab. Here the CDR3 DNA reads TGCGCCAGCAGTCGCCCATTGGGGTCAGGGGGTGGAAACACCATATATTTT. It codes for CASSRPLGSGGGNTIYF.